This TCR beta chain comes out of a study of T cell responses to AZD1222 COVID-19 vaccine. The study's findings and limits: Without day 14 samples, only post-peak T cell repertoires were studied.

Trimming at V came to 4 bases and at J to 4 bases, leaving 10 bases not matched to a gene. Germline V gene data show CDR1 as MNHEY and CDR2 as SMNVEV (reference sequence). The CDR3 runs 16 residues. Sequencing used immunoSEQ multiplex PCR; TCRdb keeps in-frame clones, though not all of them. The sample shows 110,000 to 150,000 clones, about 90% of them seen only once. Points on this clone: The antigen is not known.

The source was peripheral blood, collected 28 days after the second AZD1222 dose. This rearrangement joins TRBV27 to TRBJ2-7; TRBD2 matches at 10 bases. This sequence originates from an adult who received the AZD1222 COVID-19 vaccine. The chain's CDR3 is CASSSFLGTSAYEQYF. CDR3 coding DNA: TGTGCCAGCAGTTCATTCCTTGGGACTAGCGCTTACGAGCAGTACTTC.